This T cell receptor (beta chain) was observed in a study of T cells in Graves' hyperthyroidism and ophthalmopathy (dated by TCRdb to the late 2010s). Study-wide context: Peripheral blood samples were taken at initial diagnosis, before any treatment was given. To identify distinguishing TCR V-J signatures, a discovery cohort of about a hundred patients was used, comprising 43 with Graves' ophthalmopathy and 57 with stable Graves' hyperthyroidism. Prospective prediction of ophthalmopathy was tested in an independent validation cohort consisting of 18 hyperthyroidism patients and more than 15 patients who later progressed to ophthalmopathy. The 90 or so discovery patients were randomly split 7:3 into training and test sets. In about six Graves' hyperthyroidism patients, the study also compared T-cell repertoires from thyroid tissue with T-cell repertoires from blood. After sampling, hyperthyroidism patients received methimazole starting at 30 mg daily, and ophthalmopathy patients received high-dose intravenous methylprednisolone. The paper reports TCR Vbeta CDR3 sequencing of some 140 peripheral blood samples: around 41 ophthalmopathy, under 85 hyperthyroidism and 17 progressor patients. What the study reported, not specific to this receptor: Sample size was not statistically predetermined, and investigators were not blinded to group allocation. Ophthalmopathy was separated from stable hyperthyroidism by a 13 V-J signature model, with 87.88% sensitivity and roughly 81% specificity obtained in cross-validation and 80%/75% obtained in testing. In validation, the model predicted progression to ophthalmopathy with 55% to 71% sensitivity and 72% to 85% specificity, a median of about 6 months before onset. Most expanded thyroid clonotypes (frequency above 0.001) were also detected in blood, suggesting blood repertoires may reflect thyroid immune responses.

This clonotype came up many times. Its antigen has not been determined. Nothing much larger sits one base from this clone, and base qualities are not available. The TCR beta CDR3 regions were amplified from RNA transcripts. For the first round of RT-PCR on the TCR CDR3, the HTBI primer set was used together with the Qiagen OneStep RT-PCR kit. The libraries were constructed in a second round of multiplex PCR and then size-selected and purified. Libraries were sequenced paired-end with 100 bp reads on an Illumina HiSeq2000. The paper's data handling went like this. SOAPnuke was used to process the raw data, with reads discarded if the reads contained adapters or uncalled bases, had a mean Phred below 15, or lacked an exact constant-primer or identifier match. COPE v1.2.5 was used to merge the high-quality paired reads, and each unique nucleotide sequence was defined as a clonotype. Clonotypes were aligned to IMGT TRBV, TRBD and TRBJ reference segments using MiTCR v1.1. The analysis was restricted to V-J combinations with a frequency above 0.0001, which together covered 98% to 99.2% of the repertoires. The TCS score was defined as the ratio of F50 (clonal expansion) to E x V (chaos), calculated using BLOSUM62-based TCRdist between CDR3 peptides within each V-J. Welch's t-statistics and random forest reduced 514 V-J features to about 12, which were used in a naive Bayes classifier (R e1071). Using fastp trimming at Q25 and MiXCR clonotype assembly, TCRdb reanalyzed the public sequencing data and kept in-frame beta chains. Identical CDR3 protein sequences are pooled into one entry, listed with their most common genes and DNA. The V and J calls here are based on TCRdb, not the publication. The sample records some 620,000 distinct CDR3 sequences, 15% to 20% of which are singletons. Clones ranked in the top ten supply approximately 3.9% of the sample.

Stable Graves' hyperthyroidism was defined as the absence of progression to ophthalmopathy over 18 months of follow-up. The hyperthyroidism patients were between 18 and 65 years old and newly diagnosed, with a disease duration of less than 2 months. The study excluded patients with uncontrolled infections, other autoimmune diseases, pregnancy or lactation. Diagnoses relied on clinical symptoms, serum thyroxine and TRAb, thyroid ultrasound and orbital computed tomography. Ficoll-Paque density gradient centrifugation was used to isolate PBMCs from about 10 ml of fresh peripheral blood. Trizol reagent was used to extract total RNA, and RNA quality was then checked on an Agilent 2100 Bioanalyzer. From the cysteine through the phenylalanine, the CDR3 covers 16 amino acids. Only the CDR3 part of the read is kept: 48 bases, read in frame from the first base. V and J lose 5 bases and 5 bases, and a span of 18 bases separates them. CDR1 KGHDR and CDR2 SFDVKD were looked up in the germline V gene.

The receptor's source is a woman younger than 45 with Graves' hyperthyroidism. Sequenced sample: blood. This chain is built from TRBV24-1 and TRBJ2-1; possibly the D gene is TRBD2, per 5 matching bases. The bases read TGTGCCACCAGTGGCGTCGGGGTCCGCCTAAACAATGAGCAGTTCTTC. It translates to CATSGVGVRLNNEQFF.